Presented here are 2 T cell receptor beta chains from one specimen sequenced in a study of human T cells and chemical hapten exposure. Time point reported: patch test 1, 2 weeks after DPC sensitization. Treatment denoted: therapeutic diphenylcyclopropenone sensitization with weekly scalp DPC. TCRdb re-derived calls from the RACE reads in MiXCR, one entry per CDR3 protein. The repertoire holds some 77,000 distinct CDR3 sequences, with about a tenth as singletons. Here the sequenced sample was whole blood, taken in connection with sensitization to the hapten diphenylcyclopropenone (DPC). The source is a woman in her fifties or sixties with alopecia areata. Some clones in this sample may be carry-over from other donors' samples.

The rearrangement links TRBV12-5 to TRBJ2-7; TRBD2 matches 11 bases. Germline values: CDR1 LGHNT, CDR2 FRNRAP. The V and J ends lost 5 bases and 6 bases, in that order; junction bases with no gene match: 6. The CDR3 has 14 residues. The CDR3 is CASGKLAGAGEQYF. The CDR3 region has the DNA TGTGCTAGTGGTAAACTAGCGGGAGCTGGCGAGCAGTACTTC.

The table lists this clonotype with many counts. This chain connects TRBV5-1 to TRBJ2-1; TRBD1 or TRBD2 may be the D gene (5 bases each). This CDR3 comprises 15 residues. Trimming pared 3 bases from V and 0 bases from J, leaving 10 bases between. Germline loops: CDR1 SGHRS, CDR2 YFSETQ. For the CDR3, the DNA is TGCGCCAGCAGCTCCGGGACGGGCTCCTACAATGAGCAGTTCTTC. This sequence encodes CASSSGTGSYNEQFF.